This TCR beta chain was recovered during a study of blood T cell repertoires in COVID-19. The overall study: There were acute and convalescent COVID-19 samples, and they came from the United States, Italy and Spain. T cells, B-cell-depleted T cells, or PBMCs provided the cDNA or gDNA that served as material.

Germline V lookup: CDR1 SGHRS, CDR2 YFSETQ. Germline trimming cut 0 bases from V and 3 bases from J; bases unmatched to any gene: 3. This CDR3 has 15 amino acids. Authors' processing steps: Reference gene primer amplification gave nucleated cell count estimates. The protocol was immunoSEQ multiplex PCR, while the TCRdb copy is restricted to in-frame clones and leaves out a portion. The V and J calls and clone size come from that table; D and trimming were worked out from the DNA. The table has 250,000 or so clones, 88% seen once; the top ten hold around 0.8%. Sequencing was performed on peripheral blood. The clonotype originates from a woman under 40 with acute or convalescent COVID-19. This chain uses TRBV5-1 with TRBJ2-1; TRBD2 matches at 7 bases. DNA for the CDR3: TGCGCCAGCAGCTTGGAGGCGGGAGACTACAATGAGCAGTTCTTC. Protein: CASSLEAGDYNEQFF.